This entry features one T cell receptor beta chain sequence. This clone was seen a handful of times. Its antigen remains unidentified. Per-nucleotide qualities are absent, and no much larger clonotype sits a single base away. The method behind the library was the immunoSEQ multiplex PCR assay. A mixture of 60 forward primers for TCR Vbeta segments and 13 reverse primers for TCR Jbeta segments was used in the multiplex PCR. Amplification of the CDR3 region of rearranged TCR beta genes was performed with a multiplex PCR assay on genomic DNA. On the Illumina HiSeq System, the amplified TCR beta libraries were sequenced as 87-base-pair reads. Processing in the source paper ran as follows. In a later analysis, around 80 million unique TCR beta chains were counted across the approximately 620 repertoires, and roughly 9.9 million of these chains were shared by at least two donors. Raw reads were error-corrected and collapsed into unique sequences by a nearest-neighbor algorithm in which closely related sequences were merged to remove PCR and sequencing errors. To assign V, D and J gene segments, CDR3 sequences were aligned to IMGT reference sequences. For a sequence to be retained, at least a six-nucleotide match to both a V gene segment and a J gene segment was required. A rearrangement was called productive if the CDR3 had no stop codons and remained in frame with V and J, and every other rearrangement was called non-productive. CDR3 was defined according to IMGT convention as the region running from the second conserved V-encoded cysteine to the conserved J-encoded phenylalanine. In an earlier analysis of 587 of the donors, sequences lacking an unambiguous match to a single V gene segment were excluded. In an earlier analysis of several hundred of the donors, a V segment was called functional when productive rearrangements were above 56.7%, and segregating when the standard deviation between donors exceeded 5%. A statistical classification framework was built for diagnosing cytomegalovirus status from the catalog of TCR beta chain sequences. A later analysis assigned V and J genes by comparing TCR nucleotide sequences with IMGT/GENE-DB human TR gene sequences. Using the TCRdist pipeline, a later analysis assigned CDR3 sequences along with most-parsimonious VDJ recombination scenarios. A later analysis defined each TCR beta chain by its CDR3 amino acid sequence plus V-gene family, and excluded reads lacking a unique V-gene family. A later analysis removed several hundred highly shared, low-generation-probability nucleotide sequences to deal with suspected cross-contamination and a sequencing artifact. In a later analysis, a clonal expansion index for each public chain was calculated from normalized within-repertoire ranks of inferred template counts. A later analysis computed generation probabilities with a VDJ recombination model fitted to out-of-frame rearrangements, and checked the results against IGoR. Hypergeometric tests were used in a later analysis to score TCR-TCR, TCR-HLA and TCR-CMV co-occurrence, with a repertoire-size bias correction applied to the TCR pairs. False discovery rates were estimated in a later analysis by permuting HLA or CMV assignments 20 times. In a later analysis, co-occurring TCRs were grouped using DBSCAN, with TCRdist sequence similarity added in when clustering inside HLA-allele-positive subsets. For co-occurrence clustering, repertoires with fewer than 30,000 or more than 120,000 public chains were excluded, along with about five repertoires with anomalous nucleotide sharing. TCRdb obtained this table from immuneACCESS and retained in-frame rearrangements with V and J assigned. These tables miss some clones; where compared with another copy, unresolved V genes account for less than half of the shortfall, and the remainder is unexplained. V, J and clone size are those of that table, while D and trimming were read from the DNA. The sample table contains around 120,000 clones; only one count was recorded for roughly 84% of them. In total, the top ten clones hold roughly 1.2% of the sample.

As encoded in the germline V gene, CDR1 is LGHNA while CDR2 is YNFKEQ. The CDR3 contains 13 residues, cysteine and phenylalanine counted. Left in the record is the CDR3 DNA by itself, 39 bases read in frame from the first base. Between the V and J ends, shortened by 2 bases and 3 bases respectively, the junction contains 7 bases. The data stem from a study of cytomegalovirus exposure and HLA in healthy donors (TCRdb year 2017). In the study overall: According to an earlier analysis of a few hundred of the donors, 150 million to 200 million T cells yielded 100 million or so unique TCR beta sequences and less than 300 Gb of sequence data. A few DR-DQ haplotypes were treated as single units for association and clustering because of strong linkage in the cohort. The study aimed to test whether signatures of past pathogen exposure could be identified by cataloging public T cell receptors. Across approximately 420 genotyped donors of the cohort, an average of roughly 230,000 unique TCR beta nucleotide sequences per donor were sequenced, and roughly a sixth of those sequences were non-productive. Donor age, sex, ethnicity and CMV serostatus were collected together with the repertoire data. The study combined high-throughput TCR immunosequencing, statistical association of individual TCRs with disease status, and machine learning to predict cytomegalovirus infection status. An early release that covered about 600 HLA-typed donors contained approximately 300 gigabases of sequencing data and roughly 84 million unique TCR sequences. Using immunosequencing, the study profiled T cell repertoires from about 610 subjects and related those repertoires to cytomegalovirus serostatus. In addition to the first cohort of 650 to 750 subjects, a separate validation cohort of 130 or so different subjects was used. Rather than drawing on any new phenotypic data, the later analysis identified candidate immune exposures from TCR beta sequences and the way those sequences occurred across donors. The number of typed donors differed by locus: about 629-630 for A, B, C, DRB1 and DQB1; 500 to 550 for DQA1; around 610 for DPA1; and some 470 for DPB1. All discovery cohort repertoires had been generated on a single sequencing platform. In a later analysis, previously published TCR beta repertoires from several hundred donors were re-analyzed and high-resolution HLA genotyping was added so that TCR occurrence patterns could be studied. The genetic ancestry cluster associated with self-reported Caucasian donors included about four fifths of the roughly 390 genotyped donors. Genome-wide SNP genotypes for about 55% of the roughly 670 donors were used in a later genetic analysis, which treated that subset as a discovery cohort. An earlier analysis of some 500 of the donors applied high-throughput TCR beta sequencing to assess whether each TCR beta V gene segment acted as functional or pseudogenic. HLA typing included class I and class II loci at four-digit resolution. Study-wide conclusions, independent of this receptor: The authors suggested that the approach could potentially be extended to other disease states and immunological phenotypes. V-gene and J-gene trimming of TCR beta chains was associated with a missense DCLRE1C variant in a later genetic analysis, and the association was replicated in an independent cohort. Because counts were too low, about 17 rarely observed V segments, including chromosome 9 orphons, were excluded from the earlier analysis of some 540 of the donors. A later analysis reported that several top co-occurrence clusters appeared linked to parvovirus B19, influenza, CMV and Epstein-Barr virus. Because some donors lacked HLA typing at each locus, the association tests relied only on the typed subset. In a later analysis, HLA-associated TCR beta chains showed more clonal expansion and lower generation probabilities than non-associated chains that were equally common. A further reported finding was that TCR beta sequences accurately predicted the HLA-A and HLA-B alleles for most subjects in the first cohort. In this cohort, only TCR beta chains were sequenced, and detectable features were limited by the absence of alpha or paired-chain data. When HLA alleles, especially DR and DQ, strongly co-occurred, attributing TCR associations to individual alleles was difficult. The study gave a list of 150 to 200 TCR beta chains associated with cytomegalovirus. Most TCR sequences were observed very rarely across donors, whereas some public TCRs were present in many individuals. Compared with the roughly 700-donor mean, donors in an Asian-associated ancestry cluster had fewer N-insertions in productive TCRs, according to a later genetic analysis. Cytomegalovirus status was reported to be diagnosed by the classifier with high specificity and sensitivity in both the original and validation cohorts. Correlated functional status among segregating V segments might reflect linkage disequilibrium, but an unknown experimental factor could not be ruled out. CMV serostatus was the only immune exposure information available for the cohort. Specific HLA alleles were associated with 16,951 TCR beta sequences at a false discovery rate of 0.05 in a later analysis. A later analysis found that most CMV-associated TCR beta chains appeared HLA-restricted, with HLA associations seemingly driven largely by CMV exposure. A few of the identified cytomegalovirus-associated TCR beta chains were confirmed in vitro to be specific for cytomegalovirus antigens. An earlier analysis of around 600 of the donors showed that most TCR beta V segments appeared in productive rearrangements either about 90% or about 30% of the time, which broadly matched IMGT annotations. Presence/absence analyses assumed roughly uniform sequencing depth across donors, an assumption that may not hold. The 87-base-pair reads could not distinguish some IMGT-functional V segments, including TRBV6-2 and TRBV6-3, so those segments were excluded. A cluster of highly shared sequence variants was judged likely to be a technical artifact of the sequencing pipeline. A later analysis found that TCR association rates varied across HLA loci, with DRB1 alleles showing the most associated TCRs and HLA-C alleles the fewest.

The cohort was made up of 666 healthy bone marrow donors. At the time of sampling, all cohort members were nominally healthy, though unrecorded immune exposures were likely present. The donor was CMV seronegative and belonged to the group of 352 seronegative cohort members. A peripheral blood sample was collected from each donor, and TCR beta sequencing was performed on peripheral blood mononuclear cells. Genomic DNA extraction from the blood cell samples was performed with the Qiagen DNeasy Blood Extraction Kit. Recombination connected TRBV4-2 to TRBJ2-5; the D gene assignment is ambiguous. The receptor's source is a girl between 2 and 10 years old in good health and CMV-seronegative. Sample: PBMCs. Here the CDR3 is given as CASSQNVEETQYF. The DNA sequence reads TGTGCCAGCAGCCAAAACGTAGAAGAGACCCAGTACTTC.